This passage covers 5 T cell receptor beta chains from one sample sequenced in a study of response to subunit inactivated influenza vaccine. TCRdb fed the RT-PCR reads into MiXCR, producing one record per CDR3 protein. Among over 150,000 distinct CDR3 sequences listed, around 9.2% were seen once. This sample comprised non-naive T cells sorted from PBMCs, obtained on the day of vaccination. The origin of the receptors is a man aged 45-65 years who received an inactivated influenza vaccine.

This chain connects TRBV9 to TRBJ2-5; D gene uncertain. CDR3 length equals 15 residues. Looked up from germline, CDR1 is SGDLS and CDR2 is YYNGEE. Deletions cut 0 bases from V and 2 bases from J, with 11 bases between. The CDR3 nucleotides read TGTGCCAGCAGCGTAGACCCTGGGCGGCAAGAGACCCAGTACTTC. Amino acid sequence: CASSVDPGRQETQYF.

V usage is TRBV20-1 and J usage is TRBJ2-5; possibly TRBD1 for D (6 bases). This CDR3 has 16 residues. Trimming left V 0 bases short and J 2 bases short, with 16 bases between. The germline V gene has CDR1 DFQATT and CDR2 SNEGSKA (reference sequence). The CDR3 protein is CSARDWLQGPQETQYF. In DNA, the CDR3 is TGCAGTGCTAGAGATTGGTTGCAGGGGCCACAAGAGACCCAGTACTTC.

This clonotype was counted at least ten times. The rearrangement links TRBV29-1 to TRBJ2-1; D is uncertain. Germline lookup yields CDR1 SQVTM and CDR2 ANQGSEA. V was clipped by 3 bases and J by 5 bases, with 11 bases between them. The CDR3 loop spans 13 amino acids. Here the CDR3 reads CSVDLAADNEQFF. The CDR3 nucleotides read TGCAGCGTTGACCTCGCCGCGGACAATGAGCAGTTCTTC.

Here the CDR3 reads CASRPDGSLWQYF. The CDR3 DNA is TGTGCCAGCAGACCGGACGGGTCCCTTTGGCAGTACTTC. The chain joins TRBV28 to TRBJ2-7, with D unclear. Germline-derived CDR1 and CDR2 are MDHEN and SYDVKM. This CDR3 is built from 13 residues. Trimming stripped 6 bases from V and 9 bases from J, with 18 bases between.

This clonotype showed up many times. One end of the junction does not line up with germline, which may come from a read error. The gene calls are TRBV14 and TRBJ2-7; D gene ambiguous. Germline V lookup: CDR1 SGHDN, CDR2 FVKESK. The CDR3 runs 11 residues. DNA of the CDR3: TGTGCCAGCAGCCAGAGGACCATCCTAACCTTC. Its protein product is CASSQRTILTF.